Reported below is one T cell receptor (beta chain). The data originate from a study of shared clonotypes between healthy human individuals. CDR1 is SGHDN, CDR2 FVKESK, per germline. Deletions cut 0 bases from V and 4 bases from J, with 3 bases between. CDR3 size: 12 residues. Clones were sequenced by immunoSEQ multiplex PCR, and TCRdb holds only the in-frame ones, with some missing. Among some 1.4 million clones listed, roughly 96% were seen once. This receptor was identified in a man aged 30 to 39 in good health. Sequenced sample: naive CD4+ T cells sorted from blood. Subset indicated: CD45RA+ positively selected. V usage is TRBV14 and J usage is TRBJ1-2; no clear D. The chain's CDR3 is CASSQETYGYTF. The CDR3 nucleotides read TGTGCCAGCAGCCAAGAGACCTATGGCTACACCTTC. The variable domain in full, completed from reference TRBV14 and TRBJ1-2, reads EAGVTQFPSHSVIEKGQTVTLRCDPISGHDNLYWYRRVMGKEIKFLLHFVKESKQDESGMPNNRFLAERTGGTYSTLKVQPAELEDSGVYFCASSQETYGYTFGSGTRLTVV.